The 31 T cell receptor beta chains presented below share a single source sample, sequenced in a study of blood T cell repertoires in COVID-19 (dated by TCRdb to 2020 to 2022). The method was the immunoSEQ multiplex PCR assay. Not all clones reach the TCRdb copy of this immuneACCESS table, which keeps in-frame sequences only. Checked studies attribute under half of the gap to unresolved V genes and leave the rest unexplained. In this sample the table shows roughly 100,000 clones, 80% to 90% of which occur a single time. Around 10% of the sample comes from the top ten. The sequenced sample consisted of peripheral blood. The receptors were sampled from a man between 40 and 49 years old with active or convalescent COVID-19.

Worth noting for this clone: At the DNA level, this CDR3 is encoded by other sequences in the same sample as well. This chain links TRBV19 with TRBJ1-4; D gene unclear. The germline V and J ends were trimmed by 4 bases and 2 bases, with 5 bases remaining between them. The CDR3 sequence is 13 residues long. Germline V gives CDR1 LNHDA, CDR2 SQIVND (reference sequence). The CDR3 DNA sequence: TGTGCCAGTAGTAGCCAGACTAATGAAAAACTGTTTTTT. Translating it yields CASSSQTNEKLFF. Together with reference TRBV19 and TRBJ1-4, the CDR3 gives the full variable domain: DGGITQSPKYLFRKEGQNVTLSCEQNLNHDAMYWYRQDPGQGLRLIYYSQIVNDFQKGDIAEGYSVSREKKESFPLTVTSAQKNPTAFYLCASSSQTNEKLFFGSGTQLSVL.

This chain links TRBV6-5 with TRBJ1-2, with 12 nucleotides matching TRBD1. This CDR3 spans 15 amino acids. J gave up 7 bases and V 4 bases, and 7 bases lay outside the gene matches. CDR1 and CDR2 from the germline V gene are MNHEY and SVGAGI. The CDR3 DNA sequence: TGTGCCAGCAGTTCCCCGGGACAGGGGGCATCTGGCTACACCTTC. Translation gives CASSSPGQGASGYTF.

The chain couples TRBV30 to TRBJ1-4; no clear D. The CDR3 runs 13 residues. Germline V CDR1 and CDR2: GTSNPN, SVGIG (reference sequence). Trimming shortened V by 0 bases and J by 5 bases, and 7 bases separated the two germline ends. The CDR3 region has the DNA TGTGCCTGGAGTGTCGGAGGGAATGAAAAACTGTTTTTT. This gives the protein CAWSVGGNEKLFF. Drawing the rest from reference TRBV30 and TRBJ1-4, the complete variable domain is SQTIHQWPATLVQPVGSPLSLECTVEGTSNPNLYWYRQAAGRGLQLLFYSVGIGQISSEVPQNLSASRPQDRQFILSSKKLLLSDSGFYLCAWSVGGNEKLFFGSGTQLSVL.

The rearrangement uses TRBV27 and TRBJ1-1, with 8 positions matching TRBD1. With 5 bases clipped from V and 2 bases from J, the junction kept 7 bases outside the gene matches. The CDR3 runs 15 residues. Germline V gene sequence: CDR1 MNHEY, CDR2 SMNVEV (reference sequence). DNA for the CDR3: TGTGCCAGCAGTCAAAACAGGGGGTCAAACACTGAAGCTTTCTTT. The encoded protein is CASSQNRGSNTEAFF.

The gene calls are TRBV5-6 and TRBJ1-6; TRBD1 aligns across 8 bases. The junction had 6 bases not matched to a gene; V was cut back by 4 bases and J by 6 bases. The CDR3 spans 15 residues. Germline V CDR1 and CDR2: SGHDT, YYEEEE. The CDR3 nucleotides are TGTGCCAGCAGCAGTCTGGACAGGGTTAATTCACCCCTCCACTTT. The encoded protein is CASSSLDRVNSPLHF.

CDR3 amino acids: CASSLNNPTNEKLFF. CDR3 bases: TGTGCCAGCAGTTTGAACAATCCAACTAATGAAAAACTGTTTTTT. J is TRBJ1-4 and V is TRBV6-6; D remains ambiguous. V was clipped by 4 bases and J by 0 bases, with 9 bases between them. This CDR3 region has 15 residues. Per germline, CDR1 MNHNY and CDR2 SVGAGI (reference sequence).

The chain joins TRBV9 to TRBJ2-3; 9 bases are shared with TRBD2. V lost 4 bases, J lost 2 bases, and 20 bases stayed unmatched. This CDR3 is 20 amino acids long. Germline CDR1 SGDLS, CDR2 YYNGEE. CDR3 region: CASSPTGWRGGPEDTDTQYF. In DNA form, the CDR3 reads TGTGCCAGCAGCCCCACGGGTTGGCGGGGGGGCCCGGAGGACACAGATACGCAGTATTTT.

V and J are TRBV12-3 or TRBV12-4 and TRBJ2-1; 9 nucleotides align to TRBD1. V was clipped by 3 bases and J by 8 bases; unmatched bases: 2. This CDR3 is 13 amino acids long. The CDR3, as DNA: TGTGCCAGCAGTTTTGGGACAGGGCATGAGCAGTTCTTC. Translation: CASSFGTGHEQFF.

J is TRBJ2-3 and V is TRBV5-4; no reliable D call. The V end lost 2 bases, the J end lost 2 bases, and 6 bases lay between the germline ends. Looked up from germline, CDR1 is SGHNT and CDR2 is YYREEE (reference sequence). The CDR3 length is 13 residues. CDR3 in DNA: TGTGCCAGCAGCTTAGCTGACACAGATACGCAGTATTTT. Translation gives CASSLADTDTQYF.

The chain uses TRBV7-8 and TRBJ2-1; tentatively, D is TRBD2 (6 bases). Deletions cut 8 bases from V and 10 bases from J, with 24 bases between. This CDR3 is built from 15 residues. Looked up from germline, CDR1 is SGHVS and CDR2 is FQNEAQ. Here the CDR3 reads CASGGALRNTGEQFF. CDR3 DNA sequence: TGTGCCAGCGGCGGGGCCCTTCGGAATACGGGCGAGCAGTTCTTC.

This chain joins TRBV10-3 and TRBJ1-1; D is undetermined. Germline loops: CDR1 ENHRY, CDR2 SYGVKD. V was cut by 9 bases and J by 1 base, with 9 bases left in between. The CDR3 contains 12 residues. The CDR3 loop reads CAIRGPNTEAFF. The CDR3 DNA reads as TGTGCCATTCGAGGCCCGAACACTGAAGCTTTCTTT.

The chain links TRBV18 to TRBJ1-6, with D possibly being TRBD1 (6 bases). CDR3 length equals 14 residues. CDR1 is KGHSH, CDR2 LQKENI, per germline. Trimming left V 2 bases short and J 7 bases short, with 9 bases between. This chain's CDR3 is CASSPTGTNSPLHF. CDR3 DNA: TGTGCCAGCTCACCAACAGGGACAAATTCACCCCTCCACTTT.

This clone was counted ten times or more. The chain recombines TRBV9 with TRBJ2-2, with TRBD2 matching 8 bases. Germline V gives CDR1 SGDLS, CDR2 YYNGEE. The CDR3 covers 16 residues. Trimming removed 0 bases from V and 1 base from J; junction bases left unmatched: 2. The CDR3: CASSVAAGGNTGELFF. CDR3 DNA: TGTGCCAGCAGCGTAGCGGCGGGGGGGAACACCGGGGAGCTGTTTTTT.

This chain links TRBV10-1 with TRBJ1-2; no firm D call. CDR1 is WNHNN, CDR2 SYGVQD, per germline (reference sequence). Deletions cut 4 bases from V and 4 bases from J, with 10 bases between. This CDR3 spans 13 amino acids. The CDR3 reads CASSVSRLYGYTF. DNA of the CDR3: TGCGCCAGCAGTGTATCCAGGCTCTATGGCTACACCTTC.

Turning to this clone: Its ends do not fully match the called genes, so a read error is possible. The chain links TRBV30 to TRBJ1-6, with 10 bases aligning to TRBD1. CDR1 GTSNPN and CDR2 SVGIG come from the germline V gene (reference sequence). The CDR3 runs to 13 residues. This chain's CDR3 is CARRGTGVTPLHF. The CDR3 nucleotides are TGTGCCCGGAGAGGGACAGGGGTAACACCCCTCCACTTT.

In regard to this clone: The same CDR3 can be traced to other DNA sequences in this sample. V and J are TRBV9 and TRBJ2-3; 8 positions agree with TRBD1. CDR3 length: 14 amino acids. CDR1 and CDR2 from the germline V gene are SGDLS and YYNGEE. V trimming: 2 bases; J trimming: 4 bases; junction bases outside the gene matches: 3. The CDR3 region is CASSVSGGADTQYF. CDR3 DNA: TGTGCCAGCAGCGTGTCAGGGGGCGCAGATACGCAGTATTTT.

The gene calls are TRBV19 and TRBJ1-5; TRBD1 matches 9 bases. The CDR3 sequence is 14 residues long. J was trimmed by 5 bases and V by 6 bases; bases with no gene match: 5. CDR1 and CDR2 (germline): LNHDA, SQIVND (reference sequence). CDR3 sequence: CASRMDRGYQPQHF. Here the CDR3 DNA reads TGTGCCAGTAGGATGGACAGGGGATATCAGCCCCAGCATTTT.

V and J are TRBV2 and TRBJ1-1; no definite D call. CDR1 and CDR2 from the germline V gene are SNHLY and FYNNEI. The CDR3 spans 13 residues. V lost 1 base and J 11 bases, leaving 14 bases between the germline ends. This CDR3 reads CASSEDGTGSAFF. DNA for the CDR3: TGTGCCAGCAGTGAAGACGGTACGGGGAGCGCTTTCTTT. The entire variable domain, with the rest obtained from reference TRBV2 and TRBJ1-1, is as follows: EPEVTQTPSHQVTQMGQEVILRCVPISNHLYFYWYRQILGQKVEFLVSFYNNEISEKSEIFDDQFSVERPDGSNFTLKIRSTKLEDSAMYFCASSEDGTGSAFFGQGTRLTVV.

The rearrangement joins TRBV30 to TRBJ2-5, with TRBD1 identical over 9 bases. Germline V lookup: CDR1 GTSNPN, CDR2 SVGIG (reference sequence). This CDR3 spans 14 amino acids. J lost 5 bases, V lost 0 bases, and 4 bases had no gene match. CDR3 nucleotides: TGTGCCTGGAGTGTACAGGGGGCTGGGGAGACCCAGTACTTC. This sequence encodes CAWSVQGAGETQYF.

The chain joins TRBV4-2 to TRBJ2-3; the match to TRBD2 covers 7 bases. Trimming removed 10 bases from V and 4 bases from J; junction bases left unmatched: 5. The CDR3 is 12 amino acids. Germline lookup yields CDR1 LGHNA and CDR2 YNFKEQ. DNA of the CDR3: TGTGCCACCCTAGCGGACGCAGATACGCAGTATTTT. Protein: CATLADADTQYF.

The J gene is TRBJ2-7, the V gene TRBV11-3; 13 nucleotides line up with TRBD2. There are 17 residues in the CDR3. In germline, CDR1 is SGHNT, CDR2 YENEEA. Trimming removed 4 bases from V and 2 bases from J; junction bases left unmatched: 8. CDR3 region: CASSYGTSGENPYEQYF. The CDR3 nucleotides are TGTGCCAGCAGCTATGGGACTAGCGGGGAGAATCCCTACGAGCAGTACTTC.

The chain carries TRBV5-1 and TRBJ2-6; 12 nucleotides line up with TRBD1. The germline V gene has CDR1 SGHRS and CDR2 YFSETQ. V shed 5 bases and J 5 bases; nucleotides not matched to a gene: 8. CDR3 length: 17 residues. The CDR3: CASRTGDRGQRANVLTF. In DNA form, the CDR3 reads TGCGCCAGCAGGACTGGGGACAGGGGGCAGAGGGCCAACGTCCTGACTTTC. Filled out from reference TRBV5-1 and TRBJ2-6, the complete variable domain reads KAGVTQTPRYLIKTRGQQVTLSCSPISGHRSVSWYQQTPGQGLQFLFEYFSETQRNKGNFPGRFSGRQFSNSRSEMNVSTLELGDSALYLCASRTGDRGQRANVLTFGAGSRLTVL.

This chain joins TRBV2 and TRBJ2-3; TRBD2 might be the D (5 bases). Germline V gives CDR1 SNHLY, CDR2 FYNNEI. The CDR3 is 13 residues long. The V and J ends lost 6 bases and 6 bases respectively, with 13 bases between them. CDR3 region: CASRPSTGDTQYF. In DNA form, the CDR3 reads TGTGCCAGCAGACCCTCGACGGGGGATACGCAGTATTTT.

The chain combines TRBV7-9 with TRBJ2-2, with TRBD1 identical over 8 bases. The CDR3 loop spans 15 amino acids. V gave up 5 bases and J gave up 3 bases; unmatched junction bases: 5. CDR1 is SEHNR and CDR2 is FQNEAQ in the germline V gene (reference sequence). The CDR3 coding sequence is TGTGCCAGCAGCCTAAAGGGACAGGACACCGGGGAGCTGTTTTTT. Translation gives CASSLKGQDTGELFF.

The CDR3 DNA reads TGTGCCAGTAGTATGGGGACAATCGTCACCTACGAGCAGTACTTC. Its translation is CASSMGTIVTYEQYF. V usage is TRBV19 and J usage is TRBJ2-7; D possibly corresponds to TRBD1 (6 bases). Between the trimmed V and J ends, which lost 3 bases and 2 bases, there was a span of 14 bases. The CDR3 extends over 15 amino acids. In germline, CDR1 is LNHDA, CDR2 SQIVND (reference sequence).

This clone has a handful of counts. The rearrangement uses TRBV9 and TRBJ1-2; the D gene is possibly TRBD1 (6 bases). The length of the CDR3 is 14 residues. Trimming left V 4 bases short and J 4 bases short, with 14 bases between. In germline, CDR1 is SGDLS, CDR2 YYNGEE. The CDR3 DNA follows: TGTGCCAGCAGCCCCCGGGACACCCCCTATGGCTACACCTTC. Its translation is CASSPRDTPYGYTF.

This clone has only a few counts. The chain carries TRBV29-1 and TRBJ1-1, with 9 bases identical to TRBD1. Per the germline V gene, CDR1 is SQVTM and CDR2 is ANQGSEA. CDR3 size: 14 residues. Germline trimming cut 1 base from V and 5 bases from J; bases unmatched to any gene: 5. This CDR3 reads CSVEAWTGVTEAFF. Here the CDR3 DNA reads TGCAGCGTTGAAGCGTGGACAGGGGTGACTGAAGCTTTCTTT.

The chain is built from TRBV27 and TRBJ1-3; D uncertain. The V end was cut by 6 bases, the J end by 4 bases, with 10 bases between. CDR1 is MNHEY, CDR2 SMNVEV, per germline (reference sequence). The CDR3 is 13 amino acids. CDR3 amino acids: CASRLAGGNTIYF. CDR3 bases: TGTGCCAGCAGGCTCGCCGGGGGAAACACCATATATTTT.

The rearrangement links TRBV5-1 to TRBJ1-1; 7 positions match TRBD1. There are 13 residues in the CDR3. Germline CDR1 and CDR2: SGHRS and YFSETQ. After removal of 2 bases from V and 5 bases from J, the junction contained 3 bases not matched to a gene. In nucleotides, the CDR3 is TGCGCCAGCAGCTTCGACAGGGTAACTGAAGCTTTCTTT. This translates into CASSFDRVTEAFF.

This sequence joins TRBV7-3 and TRBJ1-1, with TRBD1 matching over 7 bases. The CDR3 runs to 15 residues. CDR1 is SGHTA and CDR2 is FQGTGA in the germline V gene. V lost 0 bases and J lost 0; bases outside the gene matches: 1. Here the CDR3 DNA reads TGTGCCAGCAGCTTAACGACAGGGATGAACACTGAAGCTTTCTTT. It yields the protein CASSLTTGMNTEAFF.

The chain combines TRBV6-2 or TRBV6-3 with TRBJ1-1, with 8 bases identical to TRBD1. The length of the CDR3 is 15 residues. The germline gives CDR1 MNHEY, CDR2 SVGEGT. The V segment lost 4 bases and the J segment 5 bases; nucleotides outside the gene matches: 9. CDR3 protein: CASSSGGQGGTEAFF. The CDR3 region has the DNA TGTGCCAGCAGTTCAGGCGGACAGGGCGGTACTGAAGCTTTCTTT.